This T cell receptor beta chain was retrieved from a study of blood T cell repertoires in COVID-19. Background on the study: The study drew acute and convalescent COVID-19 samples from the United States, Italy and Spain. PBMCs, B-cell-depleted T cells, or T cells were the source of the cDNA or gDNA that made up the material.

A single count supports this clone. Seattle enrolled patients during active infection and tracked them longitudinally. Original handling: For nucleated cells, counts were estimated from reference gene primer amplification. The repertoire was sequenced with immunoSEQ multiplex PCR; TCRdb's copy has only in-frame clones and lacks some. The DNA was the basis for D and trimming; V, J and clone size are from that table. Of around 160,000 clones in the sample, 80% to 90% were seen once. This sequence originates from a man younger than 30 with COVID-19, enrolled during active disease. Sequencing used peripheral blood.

The CDR3 DNA reads as TGTGCCAGCAGCCAAGATCATAATCGGGGTGGATACGGGAACACTGAAGCTTTCTTT. Its translation: CASSQDHNRGGYGNTEAFF. The chain links TRBV3-1 (or the pseudogene TRBV3-2) to TRBJ1-1; D call uncertain. Germline V gives CDR1 LGHDT, CDR2 YNNKEL (reference sequence). The V end was cut by 0 bases, the J end by 1 base, with 21 bases between. The CDR3 has 19 residues.